Reported below is one T cell receptor beta chain. These data originate in a study of patients and donors after allogeneic stem cell transplantation. With 2 bases clipped from V and 0 bases from J, the junction kept 5 bases outside the gene matches. CDR3 size: 19 residues. Per germline, CDR1 MNHEY and CDR2 SVGEGT. TCRdb independently ran MiXCR on the RT-PCR reads; one entry per CDR3 protein. The table lists approximately 170,000 distinct CDR3 sequences, approximately 30% of them singletons. What was sequenced was blood, either unsorted or a sorted T cell fraction (not recorded which). The chain is built from TRBV6-2 or TRBV6-3 and TRBJ2-1; 15 bases are a match to TRBD2. The receptor was isolated from a human donor who was either an allogeneic HSCT recipient or a stem cell or donor lymphocyte infusion donor (not recorded which). It is not recorded whose cells these are; they may come from a transplant donor. The CDR3 coding sequence is TGTGCCAGCAGTTACCTGGGACTAGCGGGAGGCAGCTCCTACAATGAGCAGTTCTTC. It translates to CASSYLGLAGGSSYNEQFF.